This TCR beta chain was recorded in a study of early T cells in non-severe SARS-CoV-2 infection. Study in general: The authors sequenced bulk RNA from unsorted whole blood, leaving chains unpaired.

Study-level results: In VDJdb matching, anti-spike CD8 responses were favored while private and CD4 specificities went missing.

This clonotype occurred many times. Antigen specificity is unknown. Separate cDNA molecules each had unique molecular identifiers attached to them. TCRdb redid the calling of the 5' RACE reads with MiXCR, one entry per CDR3 protein. Found here are around 61,000 distinct CDR3 sequences, about 10% of them singletons; the top ten hold 1.7%. The CDR3 has 12 amino acids. Germline V gene lookup returns CDR1 SEHNR and CDR2 FQNEAQ (reference sequence). V was shortened by 3 bases and J by 5 bases, with 7 bases between the two germline ends. The sequence was obtained from an adult who was a healthcare worker with PCR-confirmed SARS-CoV-2 infection or an uninfected control (not recorded which). The sequenced sample consisted of whole blood. V and J are TRBV7-9 and TRBJ1-2; D unresolved. CDR3 amino acids: CASSFGEYGYTF. The CDR3 nucleotides read TGTGCCAGCAGCTTTGGGGAATATGGCTACACCTTC.